The entry below describes one TCR beta chain. The antigen remains unidentified. These data belong to a study of T cell responses to AZD1222 COVID-19 vaccine. Study findings and constraints: It should be noted that donors were predominantly white British and more often female, and clonal diversity was possibly underestimated. The study sampled repertoires only after the peak T cell response. Nearly half of spike-specific TCRs reportedly target variant regions that are unmutated in the B.1.351 and B.1.1.7 variants.

Profiling relied on immunoSEQ multiplex PCR, and the TCRdb table lists in-frame clones only, not all of them. There are approximately 170,000 clones in the sample; 85% to 90% occur only once, and 6% to 8% lies in the top ten. The clonotype originates from an adult in good health. The sequencing here drew on peripheral blood, taken on day 0 of AZD1222 vaccination.

CDR3 nucleotide sequence: TGTGCCAGCAGCCAAATTAAGGACAGGGACTACGAGCAGTACTTC. Amino acids: CASSQIKDRDYEQYF. This rearrangement joins TRBV3-1 (or the pseudogene TRBV3-2) to TRBJ2-7; 8 bases fit TRBD1. The CDR3 spans 15 residues. Germline V CDR1 and CDR2: LGHDT, YNNKEL (reference sequence). J gave up 3 bases and V 2 bases, and 6 bases lay outside the gene matches.